These 6 T cell receptor beta chains were sequenced from one sample in a study of T cell responses to AZD1222 COVID-19 vaccine. TCRdb keeps only in-frame clones here, not all; method: immunoSEQ multiplex PCR. The data show about 180,000 clones, around nine tenths seen once. This specimen consisted of peripheral blood, obtained on day 0 of AZD1222 vaccination. These receptors originate from an adult in good health.

This clone was counted only a few times. The chain employs TRBV18 and TRBJ2-3; TRBD2 aligns across 8 bases. This CDR3 is built from 17 residues. V gave up 4 bases and J gave up 1 base; unmatched junction bases: 10. Looked up from germline, CDR1 is KGHSH and CDR2 is LQKENI. The CDR3 sequence is CASSLLAGSPGTDTQYF. The CDR3 DNA follows: TGTGCCAGCTCACTCCTAGCGGGTAGTCCTGGCACAGATACGCAGTATTTT. Complete variable domain (other parts from reference TRBV18 and TRBJ2-3): NAGVMQNPRHLVRRRGQEARLRCSPMKGHSHVYWYRQLPEEGLKFMVYLQKENIIDESGMPKERFSAEFPKEGPSILRIQQVVRGDSAAYFCASSLLAGSPGTDTQYFGPGTRLTVL.

The V and J genes are TRBV3-1 (or the pseudogene TRBV3-2) and TRBJ1-1; unclear D gene. Trimming removed 0 bases at V and 4 bases at J, with 9 bases between. CDR3 length: 14 amino acids. Germline V gene sequence: CDR1 LGHDT, CDR2 YNNKEL (reference sequence). The CDR3 DNA is TGTGCCAGCAGCCAAGATGTTAAAGGCACTGAAGCTTTCTTT. Amino acid sequence: CASSQDVKGTEAFF.

In its sample, this clone was seen once. This chain joins TRBV27 and TRBJ2-7; TRBD1 agrees at 7 bases. The CDR3 length is 15 residues. Germline V gives CDR1 MNHEY, CDR2 SMNVEV (reference sequence). J lost 2 bases, V lost 2 bases, and 6 bases had no gene match. CDR3 nucleotides: TGTGCCAGCAGTTTAGGGACAGCTCTTCCCTACGAGCAGTACTTC. It yields the protein CASSLGTALPYEQYF.

This chain uses TRBV18 with TRBJ2-3; the D gene is possibly TRBD1 (7 bases). CDR1 is KGHSH, CDR2 LQKENI, per germline. CDR3 size: 15 residues. V dropped 3 bases and J dropped 1 base, with 11 bases sitting between them. The DNA of the CDR3 is TGTGCCAGCTCACCTGACAGGGAGGGCACAGATACGCAGTATTTT. Protein: CASSPDREGTDTQYF. The full variable domain, with the rest looked up from reference TRBV18 and TRBJ2-3, is NAGVMQNPRHLVRRRGQEARLRCSPMKGHSHVYWYRQLPEEGLKFMVYLQKENIIDESGMPKERFSAEFPKEGPSILRIQQVVRGDSAAYFCASSPDREGTDTQYFGPGTRLTVL.

The chain links TRBV6-5 to TRBJ1-5; TRBD1 matches at 7 bases. J lost 8 bases, V lost 6 bases, and 10 bases had no gene match. CDR1 and CDR2 (germline): MNHEY, SVGAGI. The CDR3 runs to 14 residues. This CDR3 reads CASRDVVDREPQHF. The CDR3, as DNA: TGTGCCAGCAGAGATGTGGTTGACAGGGAGCCCCAGCATTTT.

V and J are TRBV7-2 and TRBJ1-5, with TRBD1 matching over 7 bases. The germline gives CDR1 SGHTA, CDR2 FQGNSA. The CDR3 sequence is 14 residues long. The trim removed 4 bases at V and 4 bases at J, leaving 4 bases unmatched. Here the CDR3 reads CASSSDRVNQPQHF. CDR3 DNA: TGTGCCAGCAGCTCAGACAGGGTTAATCAGCCCCAGCATTTT.